This is a list of T cell receptor beta chains from one sample in a study of follicular helper T cells after annual influenza vaccination. Assay used: immunoSEQ multiplex PCR; TCRdb lists only in-frame clones, some missing. The data hold 7,000 or so clones, with roughly 82% observed a single time. The source was CXCR5- memory CD4+ T cells sorted from blood, collected 7 days after influenza vaccination. The receptors derive from an adult who received the influenza vaccine. Both conserved end residues are part of each CDR3. Each record gives: D gene, CDR3 length, V gene, CDR3 protein. The D gene is left open where the match is weak.

NA	11	TRBV20-1	CSARLIYEQYF
NA	15	TRBV4-1	CASSQDSRGLQPQHF
TRBD2	16	TRBV19	CASSSGTSGLQETQYF
NA	15	TRBV6-1	CASSWVQGNQETQYF
TRBD2	17	TRBV19	CASTPTSGGAFGNEQFF
TRBD1	15	TRBV15	CATSGDSSGANVLTF
NA	12	TRBV29-1	CSVERGGGTQYF
NA	12	TRBV6-5	CASSNPYNEQFF
TRBD1	15	TRBV28	CASTDVQGARETQYF
NA	13	TRBV28	CASSLTLGHRAFF
NA	12	TRBV6-5	CASRDQTYGYTF
NA	13	TRBV4-2	CASSQVTAWGYTF
NA	13	TRBV6-5	CASSYSLGTEAFF
NA	14	TRBV18	CASSPPSGGQPQHF
NA	15	TRBV7-3	CASSLLGQIQETQYF
NA	16	TRBV6-5	CASSYQSAVSAGELFF
TRBD2	16	TRBV7-2	CASSPDSGGLTGELFF
NA	16	TRBV19	CASPRGREGLPNTQYF
TRBD2	16	TRBV27	CASSFSGTSGVDEQYF
NA	14	TRBV7-9	CASSLIGRADTQYF
TRBD1	15	TRBV30	CAWSIGDRGYNEQFF
NA	16	TRBV4-2	CASSQSPGVSNQPQHF
TRBD1	16	TRBV5-1	CASSFGRPDRVDEAFF
NA	16	TRBV28	CATHGGSFSGANVLTF
TRBD1	15	TRBV5-6	CASSRTSTGGETQYF
NA	16	TRBV11-2	CASSLDSGGLLYEQYF
NA	14	TRBV10-3	CAISDSPTNTEAFF
NA	14	TRBV19	CASSGGQLNQPQHF
NA	14	TRBV19	CASRGLFSTDTQYF
TRBD1	16	TRBV4-3	CASSQRQGSGSYEQYF
NA	11	TRBV2	CASSVGQPQHF
NA	11	TRBV5-1	CASSSSYEQYF
NA	14	TRBV6-6	CASSSRGVWETQYF
TRBD1	20	TRBV27	CASSPLAPDRDGATNEKLFF
TRBD2	17	TRBV4-2	CASSQTGLAGEAGELFF
TRBD1	15	TRBV5-6	CASSWRTGAIYEQYF
TRBD1	14	TRBV18	CASSPQGAAEGYTF
NA	16	TRBV14	CASSLLISRQQETQYF
NA	16	TRBV7-9	CVLPRGAVLRTGELFF
NA	16	TRBV11-2	CASSFERDGIWYEQFF
TRBD1	15	TRBV6-5	CASSKQGLGNQPQHF
NA	13	TRBV6-1	CASSEYGNSPLHF
TRBD2	13	TRBV7-9	CASSLTSGYEQYF
NA	15	TRBV7-2	CASSLGLGNTGELFF
TRBD2	14	TRBV18	CASSSGLAQDTQYF
TRBD1	17	TRBV11-3	CASSPGTGGSHYNEQFF